What follows is one TCR beta chain and its context. Its antigen is currently unknown. The sample belongs to a study of Ad26.COV2.S vaccination and SARS-CoV-2 variants. Study at large: Once, or twice with 56 days between doses, Ad26.COV2.S was given intramuscularly. Study outcomes and limitations: Recipients of either vaccine or placebo displayed similar breadth of non-spike TCRs. Vaccinated individuals (as opposed to placebo recipients) had higher spike-specific TCR breadth.

TCRdb's copy holds only in-frame clones and misses some; the assay was immunoSEQ multiplex PCR. The sample has about 320,000 clones, around four fifths seen once; the top ten hold around 2%. CDR1 is SGHNT and CDR2 is YYREEE in the germline V gene (reference sequence). V was trimmed by 5 bases and J by 3 bases, leaving 17 bases between them. The CDR3 contains 16 residues. Treatment noted: 15 to 20 received Ad26.COV2.S at low or high dose, single or two shots; a few received placebo; per-sample allocation not given. It was on day 63 after the first vaccine or placebo injection that samples were taken. The TCR sequence derives from a person aged 18-65 years who received the Ad26.COV2.S COVID-19 vaccine or a placebo. V is TRBV5-4 and J is TRBJ1-4; D may be TRBD1 (5 bases). The sequencing used peripheral blood, collected in a trial of Ad26.COV2.S vaccine versus placebo. CDR3 nucleotide sequence: TGTGCCAGCAGTTCCGGACGGAGGGACTCTAATGAAAAACTGTTTTTT. Amino acid sequence: CASSSGRRDSNEKLFF.